One and the same sample provided the 25 T cell receptor beta chains below, sequenced in a study of T cells after yellow fever vaccination. One entry per CDR3 protein, called by TCRdb with MiXCR from the 5' RACE reads. The sample records about 400,000 distinct CDR3 sequences, approximately 5.7% being singletons. The sample consisted of PBMCs, taken 5 days after the yellow fever booster vaccination. The receptors come from a man aged 30-40 years who received the YFV17D yellow fever vaccine.

The chain joins TRBV5-4 to TRBJ2-2; D is undetermined. Germline assignment: CDR1 SGHNT and CDR2 YYREEE (reference sequence). V lost 4 bases and J 0 bases, leaving 10 bases between the germline ends. This CDR3 comprises 15 residues. The CDR3 sequence is CASSPDTTNTGELFF. The CDR3 coding sequence is TGTGCCAGCAGCCCTGACACTACGAACACCGGGGAGCTGTTTTTT.

This clonotype has ten or more counts. This chain connects TRBV24-1 to TRBJ2-5; 9 bases map to TRBD2. Germline CDR1 KGHDR, CDR2 SFDVKD. With 4 bases clipped from V and 4 bases from J, the junction kept 6 bases outside the gene matches. This CDR3 region has 15 residues. The CDR3 region has the DNA TGTGCCACCAGTGACCCACTAGCGGGTGGAGAGACCCAGTACTTC. It codes for CATSDPLAGGETQYF.

V usage is TRBV5-6 and J usage is TRBJ1-6; D gene uncertain. V was trimmed by 0 bases and J by 14 bases, leaving 15 bases between them. CDR1 SGHDT and CDR2 YYEEEE come from the germline V gene. The CDR3 is made up of 14 amino acids. Written as DNA, the CDR3 is TGTGCCAGCAGCTTGGAGTACTACCGAAGTTCCCTCCACTTT. Its protein product is CASSLEYYRSSLHF.

The genes are TRBV20-1 and TRBJ1-4; D not certain. Looked up from germline, CDR1 is DFQATT and CDR2 is SNEGSKA (reference sequence). Trimming removed 3 bases from V and 8 bases from J, with 34 bases in between. This CDR3 region has 20 residues. The CDR3 loop is CSASPSRSTRFRLLDEKLFF. The CDR3 coding sequence is TGCAGTGCTAGCCCCTCCCGATCAACCCGCTTTAGGTTGTTGGACGAAAAACTGTTTTTT.

The rearrangement joins TRBV29-1 to TRBJ2-5, with 14 bases that match TRBD2. V trimming: 7 bases; J trimming: 1 base; junction bases outside the gene matches: 17. Germline lookup yields CDR1 SQVTM and CDR2 ANQGSEA. The CDR3 is made up of 19 amino acids. The CDR3 sequence: CSAKTTGTSGSLAQETQYF. Written as DNA, the CDR3 is TGCAGCGCCAAAACAACAGGGACTAGCGGGAGCCTCGCCCAAGAGACCCAGTACTTC.

This clonotype appeared many times. The gene calls are TRBV15 and TRBJ1-1, with 8 bases matching TRBD1. J gave up 1 base and V 5 bases, and 3 bases lay outside the gene matches. This CDR3 region has 14 residues. Germline-derived CDR1 and CDR2 are LNHNV and YYDKDF (reference sequence). CDR3 region: CATSVDRGNTEAFF. The CDR3, as DNA: TGTGCCACCAGCGTCGACAGGGGGAACACTGAAGCTTTCTTT. Full variable domain (missing parts from reference TRBV15 and TRBJ1-1): DAMVIQNPRYQVTQFGKPVTLSCSQTLNHNVMYWYQQKSSQAPKLLFHYYDKDFNNEADTPDNFQSRRPNTSFCFLDIRSPGLGDTAMYLCATSVDRGNTEAFFGQGTRLTVV.

This clonotype turned up a few times. The V and J genes are TRBV20-1 and TRBJ2-7; 8 bases line up with TRBD1. Germline V gene data show CDR1 as DFQATT and CDR2 as SNEGSKA (reference sequence). Germline trimming cut 5 bases from V and 0 bases from J; bases unmatched to any gene: 9. The CDR3 is 15 amino acids. The CDR3 protein is CSAYDWTGSSYEQYF. In DNA form, the CDR3 reads TGCAGTGCTTATGATTGGACAGGGAGCTCCTACGAGCAGTACTTC.

The rearrangement joins TRBV3-1 to TRBJ2-5; 7 positions agree with TRBD2. J gave up 2 bases and V 1 base, and 7 bases lay outside the gene matches. CDR1 is LGHDT and CDR2 is YNNKEL in the germline V gene (reference sequence). The CDR3 is made up of 16 amino acids. This CDR3 is CASSQVMRGLQETQYF. CDR3 nucleotide sequence: TGTGCCAGCAGCCAAGTCATGCGGGGACTACAAGAGACCCAGTACTTC.

The genes are TRBV14 and TRBJ2-5; 11 nucleotides line up with TRBD2. Trimming took 3 bases from V and 2 from J; bases not matched to a gene: 26. From germline, CDR1 is SGHDN and CDR2 FVKESK. The CDR3 is 23 residues long. The DNA for the CDR3 is TGTGCCAGCAGCCACTTTTGGGACAAGTCACTAGCGGGAGTTAAGCGGTGGCAAGAGACCCAGTACTTC. Protein: CASSHFWDKSLAGVKRWQETQYF.

Many counts were recorded for this clonotype. The chain links TRBV24-1 to TRBJ2-5; D is perhaps TRBD1 (6 bases). Germline CDR1 KGHDR, CDR2 SFDVKD. Trimming pared 7 bases from V and 4 bases from J, leaving 12 bases between. The CDR3 extends over 13 amino acids. In nucleotides, the CDR3 is TGTGCCACCAGCCAGGGACAAGTAGAGACCCAGTACTTC. As protein: CATSQGQVETQYF.

This clonotype has only a few counts. The chain combines TRBV7-2 with TRBJ1-1; 7 bases are a match to TRBD1. The germline gives CDR1 SGHTA, CDR2 FQGNSA. V shed 5 bases, J shed 2 bases, and the junction held 14 bases outside the gene matches. This CDR3 is built from 17 residues. CDR3 DNA sequence: TGTGCCAGCAGCACCCCCCTTAGGGGGCGATCCAACACTGAAGCTTTCTTT. Translation: CASSTPLRGRSNTEAFF.

The rearrangement links TRBV29-1 to TRBJ2-1; D is possibly TRBD2 (5 bases). Germline V gives CDR1 SQVTM, CDR2 ANQGSEA. CDR3 length equals 12 residues. V lost 6 bases to trimming and J lost 8 bases, with 14 bases between them. Written as DNA, the CDR3 is TGCAGCGTGCAGCGAGGGTTTGATGAGCAGTTCTTC. This translates into CSVQRGFDEQFF.

This clonotype was recorded a few times. The chain is built from TRBV14 and TRBJ2-5; D perhaps matches TRBD1 (5 bases). Per germline, CDR1 SGHDN and CDR2 FVKESK. Trimming stripped 4 bases from V and 4 bases from J, with 16 bases between. The CDR3 totals 15 residues. CDR3 DNA: TGTGCCAGCAGCCTAATGAAGGGGTACAGAGAGACCCAGTACTTC. Amino acid sequence: CASSLMKGYRETQYF.

This clonotype was seen many times. The chain has TRBV7-6 and TRBJ2-7; D might be TRBD1 (5 bases). This CDR3 is 12 amino acids long. The V gene's germline CDR1 is SGHVS and CDR2 FNYEAQ. V gave up 3 bases and J gave up 7 bases, with 10 bases separating them. DNA for the CDR3: TGTGCCAGCAGCTTTGGTCAGGGAGAGCAGTACTTC. It translates to CASSFGQGEQYF.

A word on this clonotype: A read error may account for a junction end that differs from germline. The V call is TRBV6-2 or TRBV6-3, the J call TRBJ1-1; the match to TRBD1 covers 7 bases. This CDR3 contains 12 residues. CDR1 is MNHEY and CDR2 is SVGEGT in the germline V gene. CDR3: CVSSEGATEAFF. In nucleotides, the CDR3 is TGTGTCAGCAGTGAGGGGGCCACTGAAGCTTTCTTT.

Only a few counts were recorded for this clonotype. The chain is built from TRBV10-2 and TRBJ2-1, with TRBD2 identical over 7 bases. CDR3 length equals 15 residues. V shed 2 bases and J 2 bases; nucleotides not matched to a gene: 3. Germline values: CDR1 WSHSY, CDR2 SAAADI. The CDR3 loop is CASSELLAAYNEQFF. The CDR3 bases are TGCGCCAGCAGTGAGCTCCTAGCGGCCTACAATGAGCAGTTCTTC.

This clonotype appeared many times. The chain joins TRBV12-3 or TRBV12-4 to TRBJ2-1; 8 positions match TRBD2. With 4 bases clipped from V and 8 bases from J, the junction kept 7 bases outside the gene matches. This CDR3 is 14 amino acids long. In DNA form, the CDR3 reads TGTGCCAGCAGTTCTGGCGGGAGGTCCGATGAGCAGTTCTTC. Translating gives CASSSGGRSDEQFF.

This clonotype has a count of ten or more. J is TRBJ2-1 and V is TRBV5-1; no firm D call. The CDR3 runs to 13 residues. Germline CDR1 and CDR2: SGHRS and YFSETQ. The V end lost 0 bases, the J end lost 3 bases, and 4 bases lay between the germline ends. The CDR3 protein is CASSLDGYNEQFF. Here the CDR3 DNA reads TGCGCCAGCAGCTTGGACGGCTACAATGAGCAGTTCTTC. Full variable domain (missing parts from reference TRBV5-1 and TRBJ2-1): KAGVTQTPRYLIKTRGQQVTLSCSPISGHRSVSWYQQTPGQGLQFLFEYFSETQRNKGNFPGRFSGRQFSNSRSEMNVSTLELGDSALYLCASSLDGYNEQFFGPGTRLTVL.

V gene TRBV7-9 combines with J gene TRBJ2-7; no clear D gene. CDR1 SEHNR and CDR2 FQNEAQ come from the germline V gene (reference sequence). The CDR3 totals 13 residues. V lost 5 bases and J lost 5, with 13 bases in between. CDR3 bases: TGTGCCAGCAGCGACGGGTGGGAAGACGAGCAGTACTTC. Protein product: CASSDGWEDEQYF.

Only a few counts were recorded for this clonotype. This chain links TRBV5-1 with TRBJ2-2, with 7 positions matching TRBD2. CDR1 is SGHRS, CDR2 YFSETQ, per germline. The junction had 8 bases not matched to a gene; V was cut back by 1 base and J by 5 bases. The CDR3 is 16 residues long. The CDR3 region has the DNA TGCGCCAGCAGCTTGCGGGGCGGGAGTAAGACCGGGGAGCTGTTTTTT. Translated: CASSLRGGSKTGELFF.

The V call is TRBV20-1, the J call TRBJ1-2, with TRBD1 matching 7 bases. This CDR3 comprises 13 residues. CDR1 DFQATT and CDR2 SNEGSKA come from the germline V gene (reference sequence). J was trimmed by 3 bases and V by 6 bases; bases with no gene match: 7. The CDR3: CSASGGIDYGYTF. The DNA for the CDR3 is TGCAGTGCATCAGGGGGTATCGACTATGGCTACACCTTC.

This clonotype was detected ten times or more. The chain combines TRBV12-3 or TRBV12-4 with TRBJ2-3, with no clear D. Trimming cost V 3 bases and J 3 bases, with 7 bases left between them. This CDR3 has 13 amino acids. The CDR3 loop reads CASSFGRTDTQYF. The CDR3 nucleotides are TGTGCCAGCAGTTTCGGCAGAACAGATACGCAGTATTTT.

This clonotype was seen many times. The rearrangement joins TRBV7-2 to TRBJ2-1; no clear D. The V gene lost 3 bases and the J gene lost 8 bases, with 5 bases spanning the gap. The V gene's germline CDR1 is SGHTA and CDR2 FQGNSA. The CDR3 is 11 residues long. CDR3 sequence: CASSLVDEQFF. The CDR3 nucleotides are TGTGCCAGCAGCTTGGTAGATGAGCAGTTCTTC.

The sample holds many counts of this clonotype. This chain joins TRBV27 and TRBJ2-1, with 11 positions matching TRBD2. CDR3 length: 17 residues. In germline, CDR1 is MNHEY, CDR2 SMNVEV (reference sequence). Trimming removed 7 bases from V and 8 bases from J; junction bases left unmatched: 16. The CDR3 sequence: CASNPGASGRFIDEQFF. CDR3 nucleotide sequence: TGTGCCAGCAACCCTGGGGCTAGCGGGAGGTTCATCGATGAGCAGTTCTTC.

Concerning this clonotype itself: Relative to the germline gene, one junction end is altered; a read error may explain this. The rearrangement links TRBV20-1 to TRBJ2-1; 7 nucleotides line up with TRBD2. The germline gives CDR1 DFQATT, CDR2 SNEGSKA (reference sequence). This CDR3 spans 15 amino acids. Here the CDR3 DNA reads TGCAGTGCGATCTCTGTGCGGGAGTCCTACAATGAGCTGTTCTTC. Its protein is CSAISVRESYNELFF.